These 7 T cell receptor beta chains originate from one sample sequenced in a study of tumor T cells in aggressive B-cell lymphoma. Assay: immunoSEQ multiplex PCR; the TCRdb copy retains only in-frame clones and omits some. The table includes 2,000 to 2,500 clones, approximately 93% detected once. The sample consisted of tumor tissue. These receptor sequences come from an adult with diffuse large B cell lymphoma.

V and J are TRBV15 and TRBJ1-5; 7 nucleotides agree with TRBD1. Germline V gene lookup returns CDR1 LNHNV and CDR2 YYDKDF (reference sequence). This CDR3 has 15 residues. V lost 0 bases to trimming and J lost 4 bases; unmatched junction nucleotides: 3. The CDR3 region is CATSRDRGTNQPQHF. The CDR3, as DNA: TGTGCCACCAGCAGAGACAGGGGGACTAATCAGCCCCAGCATTTT.

The chain employs TRBV28 and TRBJ2-7, with D hard to call. The CDR3 runs 12 residues. CDR1 and CDR2 (germline): MDHEN, SYDVKM. The V and J ends lost 5 bases and 2 bases respectively, with 7 bases between them. The CDR3 bases are TGTGCCAGCAGTCCAGTGGCCTACGAGCAGTACTTC. Amino acid sequence: CASSPVAYEQYF.

The chain is built from TRBV11-2 and TRBJ2-5; 9 bases align to TRBD2. CDR3 size: 15 residues. Trimming at V came to 5 bases and at J to 2 bases, leaving 6 bases not matched to a gene. From germline, CDR1 is SGHAT and CDR2 FQNNGV. CDR3 nucleotides: TGTGCCAGCAGCCCCCGGGCGGGGGGGCAAGAGACCCAGTACTTC. This codes for CASSPRAGGQETQYF. The whole variable domain, filled in from reference TRBV11-2 and TRBJ2-5, reads EAGVAQSPRYKIIEKRQSVAFWCNPISGHATLYWYQQILGQGPKLLIQFQNNGVVDDSQLPKDRFSAERLKGVDSTLKIQPAKLEDSAVYLCASSPRAGGQETQYFGPGTRLLVL.

On this clone: The conserved closing phenylalanine or tryptophan is absent in this CDR3, likely reflecting a read error. Because the CDR3's place on the DNA is in doubt, the DNA is left out and the CDR3 is given as listed by TCRdb. The chain recombines TRBV2 with TRBJ2-7; no DNA check was done on the table's D call, TRBD2. 11 amino acids form the CDR3, both terminal residues included. Germline V CDR1 and CDR2: SNHLY, FYNNEI. The CDR3 spells CASRSTSGGIQ.

The rearrangement joins TRBV5-4 to TRBJ1-6; TRBD1 agrees at 10 bases. The germline CDR1 and CDR2 sequences are SGHNT and YYREEE (reference sequence). CDR3 length: 15 residues. V was pared by 0 bases and J by 10 bases, with 4 bases of the junction left unmatched. CDR3 sequence: CASSLAGQGHSPLHF. The CDR3 bases are TGTGCCAGCAGCTTGGCGGGACAGGGGCACTCACCCCTCCACTTT.

This clone appeared a single time. The chain joins TRBV7-8 to TRBJ2-7; D is uncertain. Germline CDR1 reads SGHVS; CDR2 reads FQNEAQ. The CDR3 covers 15 residues. Trimming pared 0 bases from V and 0 bases from J, leaving 9 bases between. Here the CDR3 DNA reads TGTGCCAGCAGCTTAGCCGGCGGTCCCTCCTACGAGCAGTACTTC. This sequence encodes CASSLAGGPSYEQYF.

The V and J genes are TRBV13 and TRBJ2-5; 9 bases line up with TRBD2. J was trimmed by 5 bases and V by 2 bases; bases with no gene match: 15. Germline loops: CDR1 PRHDT, CDR2 FYEKMQ (reference sequence). The CDR3 extends over 18 amino acids. This CDR3 is CASSLPPSERGESETQYF. The CDR3, as DNA: TGTGCCAGCAGCTTACCCCCTTCCGAGCGGGGGGAGAGCGAGACCCAGTACTTC.